Shown below are 31 T cell receptor beta chains from a single sample sequenced in a study of technical replicates of blood from several donors. TCRdb keeps only in-frame clones here, not all; method: immunoSEQ multiplex PCR. The sample includes about 79,000 clones, 90% to 95% seen only once; the top ten take under 0.3%. Material for sequencing was T cells isolated from PBMCs. These receptors all stem from a human donor in good health.

The J gene is TRBJ1-1, the V gene TRBV5-1; possible D gene TRBD1, 5 bases. CDR3 length: 16 amino acids. V was shortened by 0 bases and J by 2 bases, with 14 bases between the two germline ends. Germline loops: CDR1 SGHRS, CDR2 YFSETQ. CDR3 nucleotides: TGCGCCAGCAGCTTGGGTGGGACTTTGGGAAACACTGAAGCTTTCTTT. The encoded protein is CASSLGGTLGNTEAFF.

This clone was found once. This chain links TRBV11-2 with TRBJ1-2, with D possibly TRBD1 on 5 matching bases. V was pared by 2 bases and J by 7 bases, with 8 bases between. Germline CDR1 and CDR2: SGHAT and FQNNGV. The CDR3 totals 12 residues. This CDR3 reads CASSLQGGGYTF. CDR3 DNA: TGTGCCAGCAGCTTACAGGGCGGTGGCTACACCTTC.

On this clone: Other DNA variants within this sample encode the same CDR3. The J gene is TRBJ2-7, the V gene TRBV4-1; 9 nucleotides agree with TRBD1. The V gene's germline CDR1 is MGHRA and CDR2 YSYEKL. CDR3 length: 14 residues. The trim removed 1 base at V and 2 bases at J, leaving 0 bases unmatched. The CDR3: CASSQGQGAYEQYF. DNA of the CDR3: TGCGCCAGCAGCCAAGGACAGGGGGCCTACGAGCAGTACTTC.

The chain combines TRBV5-1 with TRBJ2-2, with 8 positions matching TRBD1. Germline trimming cut 4 bases from V and 7 bases from J; bases unmatched to any gene: 6. This CDR3 has 14 residues. Looked up from germline, CDR1 is SGHRS and CDR2 is YFSETQ. CDR3 coding DNA: TGCGCCAGCAGCCTGGACAGGGAAGACGGGGAGCTGTTTTTT. Encoded protein: CASSLDREDGELFF.

The rearrangement joins TRBV2 to TRBJ1-5; D possibly corresponds to TRBD1 (6 bases). The CDR3 extends over 15 amino acids. V was cut by 1 base and J by 9 bases, with 16 bases left in between. Germline CDR1 reads SNHLY; CDR2 reads FYNNEI. The CDR3 DNA follows: TGTGCCAGCAGTGAAGAAGGGGGTTCCCCGTGGCCCCAGCATTTT. Its translation is CASSEEGGSPWPQHF.

The chain recombines TRBV19 with TRBJ2-7; TRBD2 matches at 15 bases. J was trimmed by 11 bases and V by 0 bases; bases with no gene match: 17. The CDR3 totals 19 residues. In germline, CDR1 is LNHDA, CDR2 SQIVND (reference sequence). The CDR3 DNA is TGTGCCAGTAGTATAGATCCCGGACTAGCGGGAGGGCCCGCCTTCGGGAAGTACTTC. This sequence encodes CASSIDPGLAGGPAFGKYF.

A few counts support this clone. V is TRBV19 and J is TRBJ1-1; D might be TRBD1 (6 bases). The V and J ends lost 6 bases and 1 base respectively, with 12 bases between them. The germline CDR1 and CDR2 sequences are LNHDA and SQIVND (reference sequence). CDR3 length equals 14 residues. The CDR3 loop is CASSETGENTEAFF. CDR3 in DNA: TGTGCCAGTAGCGAGACAGGAGAGAACACTGAAGCTTTCTTT.

V is TRBV4-1 and J is TRBJ2-1; TRBD2 matches at 7 bases. The CDR3 extends over 16 amino acids. The junction had 6 bases not matched to a gene; V was cut back by 3 bases and J by 1 base. CDR1 and CDR2 (germline): MGHRA, YSYEKL. In DNA, the CDR3 is TGCGCCAGCAGCCAGGGGCGGGAGCAGTCCTACAATGAGCAGTTCTTC. It encodes CASSQGREQSYNEQFF.

V and J are TRBV12-5 and TRBJ2-2; 8 bases are a match to TRBD1. Germline CDR1 is LGHNT and CDR2 is FRNRAP. The CDR3 consists of 12 residues. The junction had 2 bases not matched to a gene; V was cut back by 8 bases and J by 6 bases. The CDR3 DNA reads as TGTGCTAGTCAACAGGGGGCCGGGGAGCTGTTTTTT. Its translation is CASQQGAGELFF.

This chain links TRBV6-5 with TRBJ2-7, with 9 positions matching TRBD1. This CDR3 spans 14 amino acids. Germline-derived CDR1 and CDR2 are MNHEY and SVGAGI. After removal of 4 bases from V and 5 bases from J, the junction contained 6 bases not matched to a gene. CDR3 loop: CASSWGQGRNEQYF. CDR3 DNA sequence: TGTGCCAGCAGTTGGGGACAGGGACGCAACGAGCAGTACTTC.

J is TRBJ2-7 and V is TRBV29-1, with a weak D call TRBD2 (5 bases). The germline V gene has CDR1 SQVTM and CDR2 ANQGSEA. This CDR3 has 11 residues. V lost 6 bases and J 6 bases, leaving 12 bases between the germline ends. The chain's CDR3 is CSVPIAGEQYF. In DNA form, the CDR3 reads TGCAGCGTCCCCATTGCGGGCGAGCAGTACTTC.

This chain links TRBV7-9 with TRBJ2-5; 10 bases map to TRBD2. Germline V gene sequence: CDR1 SEHNR, CDR2 FQNEAQ (reference sequence). J lost 3 bases, V lost 3 bases, and 13 bases had no gene match. CDR3 length: 18 amino acids. DNA of the CDR3: TGTGCCAGCAGCTTGATTGGGAAGCGGGGGGGCCTTGAAGAGACCCAGTACTTC. Translated, it gives CASSLIGKRGGLEETQYF. The whole variable domain, filled in from reference TRBV7-9 and TRBJ2-5, reads DTGVSQNPRHKITKRGQNVTFRCDPISEHNRLYWYRQTLGQGPEFLTYFQNEAQLEKSRLLSDRFSAERPKGSFSTLEIQRTEQGDSAMYLCASSLIGKRGGLEETQYFGPGTRLLVL.

This clone was seen a few times. The rearrangement joins TRBV30 to TRBJ1-1; 9 positions match TRBD1. V trimming: 1 base; J trimming: 0 bases; junction bases outside the gene matches: 3. The CDR3 loop spans 15 amino acids. Germline CDR1 GTSNPN, CDR2 SVGIG (reference sequence). The CDR3 nucleotides read TGTGCCTGGAGTGCACAGGGGGCCTTGAACACTGAAGCTTTCTTT. It translates to CAWSAQGALNTEAFF. Based on the CDR3 plus reference TRBV30 and TRBJ1-1, the full variable domain is SQTIHQWPATLVQPVGSPLSLECTVEGTSNPNLYWYRQAAGRGLQLLFYSVGIGQISSEVPQNLSASRPQDRQFILSSKKLLLSDSGFYLCAWSAQGALNTEAFFGQGTRLTVV.

The chain has TRBV28 and TRBJ2-1; D may be TRBD1 (5 bases). CDR3 length equals 10 residues. The V and J ends lost 8 bases and 9 bases respectively, with 8 bases between them. Per the germline V gene, CDR1 is MDHEN and CDR2 is SYDVKM. For the CDR3, the DNA is TGTGCCAGCGGGGCGGTTGAGCAGTTCTTC. It yields the protein CASGAVEQFF. Supplemented by reference TRBV28 and TRBJ2-1, the full variable domain reads DVKVTQSSRYLVKRTGEKVFLECVQDMDHENMFWYRQDPGLGLRLIYFSYDVKMKEKGDIPEGYSVSREKKERFSLILESASTNQTSMYLCASGAVEQFFGPGTRLTVL.

The chain carries TRBV6-5 and TRBJ1-1; D is undetermined. V lost 4 bases and J lost 2, with 8 bases in between. Germline CDR1 reads MNHEY; CDR2 reads SVGAGI. The CDR3 has 13 amino acids. The CDR3 reads CASSSGFNTEAFF. The CDR3 DNA follows: TGTGCCAGCAGTTCCGGGTTTAACACTGAAGCTTTCTTT.

The chain is built from TRBV19 and TRBJ1-2; tentatively, D is TRBD1 (5 bases). The V gene lost 3 bases and the J gene lost 7 bases, with 9 bases spanning the gap. Germline CDR1 LNHDA, CDR2 SQIVND (reference sequence). The CDR3 runs 12 residues. The CDR3 bases are TGTGCCAGTAGTATCCAGGGAGGTGGCTACACCTTC. It is translated as CASSIQGGGYTF.

V is TRBV12-5 and J is TRBJ1-1, with a possible D match to TRBD1 (5 bases). The V end lost 3 bases, the J end lost 3 bases, and 20 bases lay between the germline ends. Germline CDR1 and CDR2: LGHNT and FRNRAP. CDR3 length: 17 amino acids. Here the CDR3 reads CASGFPGPGKVDTEAFF. In DNA, the CDR3 is TGTGCTAGTGGTTTCCCCGGCCCAGGGAAGGTGGACACTGAAGCTTTCTTT.

This chain links TRBV5-1 with TRBJ2-2; D is unresolved. The V and J ends lost 0 bases and 2 bases respectively, with 5 bases between them. The CDR3 is made up of 14 amino acids. Germline CDR1 reads SGHRS; CDR2 reads YFSETQ. This CDR3 is CASSLVGNTGELFF. CDR3 DNA sequence: TGCGCCAGCAGCTTGGTCGGTAACACCGGGGAGCTGTTTTTT. Full variable domain (missing parts from reference TRBV5-1 and TRBJ2-2): KAGVTQTPRYLIKTRGQQVTLSCSPISGHRSVSWYQQTPGQGLQFLFEYFSETQRNKGNFPGRFSGRQFSNSRSEMNVSTLELGDSALYLCASSLVGNTGELFFGEGSRLTVL.

This clone showed up just a few times. V gene TRBV11-2 combines with J gene TRBJ1-1; TRBD1 is a possible D gene (6 bases). This CDR3 is built from 13 residues. Per the germline V gene, CDR1 is SGHAT and CDR2 is FQNNGV. V lost 6 bases to trimming and J lost 1 base, with 9 bases between them. CDR3 coding DNA: TGTGCCAGCAGAGAGACAGGGAACACTGAAGCTTTCTTT. The encoded protein is CASRETGNTEAFF.

The chain links TRBV11-2 to TRBJ2-3; D is uncertain. CDR3 length: 14 amino acids. Per the germline V gene, CDR1 is SGHAT and CDR2 is FQNNGV. V lost 0 bases and J 2 bases, leaving 6 bases between the germline ends. The CDR3, as DNA: TGTGCCAGCAGCTTAGATGCTACCACAGATACGCAGTATTTT. The encoded protein is CASSLDATTDTQYF.

This clone turned up a few times. This chain links TRBV2 with TRBJ2-1; D unclear. CDR3 length equals 11 residues. Germline loops: CDR1 SNHLY, CDR2 FYNNEI. V lost 4 bases and J 13 bases, leaving 11 bases between the germline ends. CDR3 region: CASSVATPQFF. The CDR3 DNA reads TGTGCCAGCAGTGTCGCTACTCCACAGTTCTTC.

The chain is built from TRBV6-5 and TRBJ2-1; TRBD2 matches at 7 bases. CDR3 length equals 15 residues. V lost 0 bases, J lost 7 bases, and 6 bases stayed unmatched. CDR1 and CDR2 (germline): MNHEY, SVGAGI. CDR3 loop: CASSYSTGGSNEQFF. CDR3 sequence (DNA): TGTGCCAGCAGTTACTCAACGGGAGGTTCGAATGAGCAGTTCTTC.

The V call is TRBV29-1, the J call TRBJ1-1; the D gene is possibly TRBD1 (6 bases). CDR1 SQVTM and CDR2 ANQGSEA come from the germline V gene. Between the trimmed V and J ends, which lost 6 bases and 4 bases, there was a span of 9 bases. The CDR3 totals 11 residues. The CDR3 region has the DNA TGCAGCGTAGTACAGGGCACTGAAGCTTTCTTT. It codes for CSVVQGTEAFF.

The genes are TRBV27 and TRBJ2-7; 7 nucleotides agree with TRBD2. The CDR3 contains 15 residues. V shed 0 bases, J shed 1 base, and the junction held 3 bases outside the gene matches. Looked up from germline, CDR1 is MNHEY and CDR2 is SMNVEV (reference sequence). CDR3 protein: CASSLSLLASYEQYF. CDR3 nucleotide sequence: TGTGCCAGCAGTTTATCGCTACTAGCGTCCTACGAGCAGTACTTC.

This rearrangement joins TRBV6-1 to TRBJ1-1, with D perhaps matching TRBD1 (6 bases). Germline values: CDR1 MNHNS, CDR2 SASEGT. V was pared by 7 bases and J by 4 bases, with 16 bases between. The CDR3 has 14 amino acids. The DNA of the CDR3 is TGTGCCAGCATTATTGGAGGACAGTCCACTGAAGCTTTCTTT. This sequence encodes CASIIGGQSTEAFF.

This chain connects TRBV19 to TRBJ1-5; D not certain. This CDR3 contains 13 residues. The V and J ends lost 7 bases and 4 bases respectively, with 11 bases between them. CDR1 LNHDA and CDR2 SQIVND come from the germline V gene (reference sequence). CDR3 bases: TGTGCCAGTAAAGGCAGACAAAATCAGCCCCAGCATTTT. As protein: CASKGRQNQPQHF.

The chain employs TRBV6-5 and TRBJ2-1; unclear D gene. V shed 5 bases and J shed 6 bases, with 5 bases lying between them. CDR3 size: 11 residues. CDR1 MNHEY and CDR2 SVGAGI come from the germline V gene. The CDR3 bases are TGTGCCAGCAGTAAACTCAATGAGCAGTTCTTC. This codes for CASSKLNEQFF.

The V gene is TRBV9, the J gene TRBJ1-4; D possibly corresponds to TRBD1 (5 bases). From germline, CDR1 is SGDLS and CDR2 YYNGEE. The CDR3 is made up of 15 amino acids. V dropped 1 base and J dropped 7 bases, with 14 bases sitting between them. This chain's CDR3 is CASSVSIGAVEKLFF. The CDR3 DNA reads TGTGCCAGCAGCGTATCAATAGGGGCGGTTGAAAAACTGTTTTTT. Together with reference TRBV9 and TRBJ1-4, the CDR3 gives the full variable domain: DSGVTQTPKHLITATGQRVTLRCSPRSGDLSVYWYQQSLDQGLQFLIQYYNGEERAKGNILERFSAQQFPDLHSELNLSSLELGDSALYFCASSVSIGAVEKLFFGSGTQLSVL.

This clone has a handful of counts. This chain uses TRBV30 with TRBJ2-3, with 10 nucleotides matching TRBD2. The CDR3 length is 14 residues. Germline V gene data show CDR1 as GTSNPN and CDR2 as SVGIG (reference sequence). After removal of 4 bases from V and 5 bases from J, the junction contained 6 bases not matched to a gene. The CDR3 DNA is TGTGCCTGGACTAGCGGGGGTTCCCTAGATACGCAGTATTTT. This encodes CAWTSGGSLDTQYF.

The rearrangement joins TRBV2 to TRBJ2-7; D remains ambiguous. The CDR3 loop spans 11 amino acids. Germline V gene sequence: CDR1 SNHLY, CDR2 FYNNEI. V was shortened by 3 bases and J by 6 bases, with 6 bases between the two germline ends. CDR3 nucleotide sequence: TGTGCCAGCAGTGACCCGGGCGAGCAGTACTTC. Its protein is CASSDPGEQYF.

The chain links TRBV19 to TRBJ1-5; D not certain. Germline assignment: CDR1 LNHDA and CDR2 SQIVND (reference sequence). CDR3 length: 14 residues. V gave up 3 bases and J gave up 6 bases, with 12 bases separating them. CDR3 DNA sequence: TGTGCCAGTAGTATTGCGGGGTGGGGTCAGCCCCAGCATTTT. Its translation is CASSIAGWGQPQHF.